A single sample gave rise to the 16 T cell receptor beta chains below, sequenced in a study of CD8+CD57+ T cells in acquired aplastic anemia. Genomic DNA, the template, was used for profiling of the TCR beta VDJ and CDR3. MiXCR, run by TCRdb on the reads, gives a single entry per CDR3 protein. The sample holds 400,000 to 450,000 distinct CDR3 sequences, under 80% seen once. The sample consisted of sorted CD4+, CD8+, or CD8+CD57+ T cells (not recorded which) from PBMCs. Receptor source: a human donor in good health, serving as a control.

In this sample, this clonotype turned up a few times. The rearrangement links TRBV29-1 to TRBJ1-3, with D uncertain. CDR3 size: 12 residues. The germline V gene has CDR1 SQVTM and CDR2 ANQGSEA. Trimming took 6 bases from V and 4 from J, leaving 10 bases between them. The CDR3 here is CSVATSGNTIYF. CDR3 in DNA: TGCAGCGTGGCAACTTCAGGAAACACCATATATTTT.

In this sample, this clonotype turned up a few times. The rearrangement joins TRBV24-1 to TRBJ2-7; 8 bases align to TRBD2. In germline, CDR1 is KGHDR, CDR2 SFDVKD. The CDR3 runs to 14 residues. J was trimmed by 3 bases and V by 5 bases; bases with no gene match: 5. CDR3 sequence reads: CATSAPGGFYEQYF. The CDR3 DNA reads as TGTGCCACCAGTGCCCCGGGGGGGTTCTACGAGCAGTACTTC.

The DNA for the CDR3 is TGCAGTGCTAGGTCGCCAGAACGGGAAACTGAAGCTTTCTTT. It translates to CSARSPERETEAFF. The genes are TRBV20-1 and TRBJ1-1; D remains ambiguous. V shed 3 bases and J shed 5 bases, with 16 bases lying between them. This CDR3 comprises 14 residues. In germline, CDR1 is DFQATT, CDR2 SNEGSKA (reference sequence).

To note about this clonotype: The junction departs from the called germline gene at one end, perhaps through a read error. The chain has TRBV9 and TRBJ2-7; D is possibly TRBD2 (5 bases). The CDR3 runs to 16 residues. CDR1 and CDR2 (germline): SGDLS, YYNGEE. In nucleotides, the CDR3 is TGTGCCAGCAGCGTATTGGGTACGGCTAGCTCCCACGAGCAGTACTTC. It codes for CASSVLGTASSHEQYF.

With respect to this clonotype: The junction departs from the called germline gene at one end, perhaps through a read error. The chain recombines TRBV7-2 with TRBJ2-5, with TRBD1 as a possible D gene (6 bases). Germline assignment: CDR1 SGHTA and CDR2 FQGNSA. The CDR3 is made up of 13 amino acids. The CDR3: CASSQIPGTIQYF. CDR3 sequence (DNA): TGTGCCAGCAGCCAAATTCCGGGGACAATCCAGTATTTC.

This chain connects TRBV12-3 or TRBV12-4 to TRBJ1-2; D gene ambiguous. There are 16 residues in the CDR3. V was cut by 7 bases and J by 1 base, with 19 bases left in between. This CDR3 is CASTSLGRSYNYGYTF. In nucleotides, the CDR3 is TGTGCCAGCACTTCCTTAGGGCGGTCTTATAACTATGGCTACACCTTC.

This clonotype was counted a few times. This chain connects TRBV10-3 to TRBJ1-6; 10 nucleotides agree with TRBD1. The CDR3 covers 14 residues. The ends lost 2 bases at V and 8 bases at J; junction bases unmatched: 0. The germline CDR1 and CDR2 sequences are ENHRY and SYGVKD. This chain's CDR3 is CAISEGTGDSPLHF. CDR3 nucleotides: TGTGCCATCAGTGAGGGGACAGGGGATTCACCCCTCCACTTT.

This chain connects TRBV5-1 to TRBJ2-1, with D uncertain. There are 12 residues in the CDR3. Germline values: CDR1 SGHRS, CDR2 YFSETQ. V was cut by 0 bases and J by 14 bases, with 12 bases left in between. In nucleotides, the CDR3 is TGCGCCAGCAGCTTGGTCCGAGCGAACAAGTTCTTC. It specifies CASSLVRANKFF.

The chain combines TRBV5-5 with TRBJ2-3; 8 bases map to TRBD2. The germline CDR1 and CDR2 sequences are SGHKS and YYEKEE (reference sequence). The junction had 9 bases not matched to a gene; V was cut back by 6 bases and J by 3 bases. The CDR3 has 15 residues. For the CDR3, the DNA is TGTGCCAGCAACGTCGGGGGGGGCCTGACAGATACGCAGTATTTT. Translated: CASNVGGGLTDTQYF.

This chain links TRBV15 with TRBJ2-7; TRBD1 matches 9 bases. The V gene end was trimmed by 2 bases and the J gene end by 6 bases; junction bases not matched to a gene: 8. The CDR3 is 15 residues long. From germline, CDR1 is LNHNV and CDR2 YYDKDF (reference sequence). DNA of the CDR3: TGTGCCACCAGCAGAAGCCCCGGGACAGGGTTCGAGCAGTACTTC. As protein: CATSRSPGTGFEQYF.

V is TRBV7-3 and J is TRBJ1-5; D remains unclear. The V end lost 6 bases, the J end lost 3 bases, and 21 bases lay between the germline ends. From germline, CDR1 is SGHTA and CDR2 FQGTGA. The CDR3 is 17 amino acids. The CDR3 DNA sequence: TGTGCCAGCAGGCAAGGGCAGTTGGGTAGCAACAATCAGCCCCAGCATTTT. It specifies CASRQGQLGSNNQPQHF. The full variable domain, completed using reference TRBV7-3 and TRBJ1-5, is GAGVSQTPSNKVTEKGKYVELRCDPISGHTALYWYRQSLGQGPEFLIYFQGTGAADDSGLPNDRFFAVRPEGSVSTLKIQRTERGDSAVYLCASRQGQLGSNNQPQHFGDGTRLSIL.

This clonotype has just one count. The rearrangement uses TRBV7-2 and TRBJ1-2, with D possibly being TRBD1 (5 bases). The germline CDR1 and CDR2 sequences are SGHTA and FQGNSA. This CDR3 contains 15 residues. V was cut by 6 bases and J by 10 bases, with 24 bases left in between. In DNA, the CDR3 is TGTGCCAGCAGGGAAGCAGGACACTATTACTACACCTACACCTTC. This translates into CASREAGHYYYTYTF.

The chain joins TRBV6-5 to TRBJ1-6; 7 positions agree with TRBD1. The CDR3 has 15 amino acids. V lost 6 bases to trimming and J lost 2 bases; unmatched junction nucleotides: 4. CDR1 is MNHEY, CDR2 SVGAGI, per germline. The CDR3 is CASRLDRPYNSPLHF. The CDR3, as DNA: TGTGCCAGCAGGCTGGACAGGCCCTATAATTCACCCCTCCACTTT.

The V gene is TRBV7-3, the J gene TRBJ1-4; D gene uncertain. The CDR3 has 13 amino acids. Germline V CDR1 and CDR2: SGHTA, FQGTGA. V was shortened by 6 bases and J by 10 bases, with 15 bases between the two germline ends. In DNA, the CDR3 is TGTGCCAGCAGTTTACGCTGGCGGGGAAAACTGTTTTTT. It codes for CASSLRWRGKLFF.

The V gene is TRBV2, the J gene TRBJ2-3; D call uncertain. The V and J ends lost 7 bases and 2 bases respectively, with 16 bases between them. This CDR3 spans 15 amino acids. CDR1 is SNHLY, CDR2 FYNNEI, per germline. CDR3 amino acids: CASTTSGKNTDTQYF. The CDR3 DNA follows: TGTGCCAGCACAACCTCCGGAAAGAACACAGATACGCAGTATTTT.

A note on this clonotype: A clone one base away is much larger, so this may be a read error. V and J are TRBV7-3 and TRBJ1-1; D unclear. The CDR3 loop spans 13 amino acids. Germline assignment: CDR1 SGHTA and CDR2 FQGTGA. CDR3: CASSFAEGTGAFF. The CDR3 DNA follows: TGTGCCAGCAGCTTTGCGGAGGGCACTGGAGCTTTCTTT.